This T cell receptor (beta chain) was observed in a study of T cell responses to AZD1222 COVID-19 vaccine. The study, taken as a whole, reports: Across spike, vaccine-associated CD4 TCRs were found, dominant at 160-218 and 743-854. Possibly, clonal diversity was underestimated; donors were largely white British and included more females.

About this clone itself: The antigen remains undetermined.

Measured with immunoSEQ multiplex PCR; TCRdb has only the in-frame clones, and not every one. Here the sample spans 100,000 or so clones, 85% to 95% being singletons. CDR1 and CDR2 (germline): SEHNR, FQNEAQ (reference sequence). The CDR3 loop spans 12 amino acids. V shed 5 bases and J shed 4 bases, with 9 bases lying between them. This receptor was identified in an adult who received the AZD1222 COVID-19 vaccine. This rearrangement joins TRBV7-9 to TRBJ2-7; no reliable D call. The specimen comprised peripheral blood, sampled 28 days after the second AZD1222 dose. CDR3 protein: CASSLFTYEQYF. The CDR3 DNA sequence: TGTGCCAGCAGCCTCTTCACATACGAGCAGTACTTC. The full variable domain, its missing parts supplied by reference TRBV7-9 and TRBJ2-7, is DTGVSQNPRHKITKRGQNVTFRCDPISEHNRLYWYRQTLGQGPEFLTYFQNEAQLEKSRLLSDRFSAERPKGSFSTLEIQRTEQGDSAMYLCASSLFTYEQYFGPGTRLTVT.